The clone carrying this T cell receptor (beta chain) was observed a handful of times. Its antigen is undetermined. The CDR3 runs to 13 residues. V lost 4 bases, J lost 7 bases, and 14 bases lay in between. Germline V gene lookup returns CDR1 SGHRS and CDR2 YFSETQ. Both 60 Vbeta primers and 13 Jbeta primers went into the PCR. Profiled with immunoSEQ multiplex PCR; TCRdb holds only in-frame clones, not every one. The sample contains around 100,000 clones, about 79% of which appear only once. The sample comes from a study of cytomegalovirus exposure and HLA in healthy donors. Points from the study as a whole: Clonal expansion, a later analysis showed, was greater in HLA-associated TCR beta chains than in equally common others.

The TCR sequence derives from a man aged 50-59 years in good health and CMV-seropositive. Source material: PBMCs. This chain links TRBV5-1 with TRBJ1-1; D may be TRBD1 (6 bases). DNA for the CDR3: TGCGCCAGCAGCCCGGACAGAAAACATGAAGCTTTCTTT. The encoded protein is CASSPDRKHEAFF.